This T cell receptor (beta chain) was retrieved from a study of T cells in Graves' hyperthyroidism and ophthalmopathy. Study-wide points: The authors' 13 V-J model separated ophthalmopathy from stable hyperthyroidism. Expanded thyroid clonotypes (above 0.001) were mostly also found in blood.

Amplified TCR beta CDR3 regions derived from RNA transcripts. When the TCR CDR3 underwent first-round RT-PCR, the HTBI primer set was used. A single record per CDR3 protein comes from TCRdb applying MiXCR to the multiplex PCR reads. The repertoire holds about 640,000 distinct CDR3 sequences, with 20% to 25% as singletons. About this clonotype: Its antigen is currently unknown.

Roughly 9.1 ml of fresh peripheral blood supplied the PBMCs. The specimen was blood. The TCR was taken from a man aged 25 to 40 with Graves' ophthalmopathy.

The DNA of the CDR3 is TGTGCCATCAGTGATAGCTCGCGCTCTGGGGCCAACGTCCTGACTTTC. Translated, it gives CAISDSSRSGANVLTF. The rearrangement links TRBV10-3 to TRBJ2-6; D remains unclear. V lost 3 bases and J lost 0, with 9 bases in between. In germline, CDR1 is ENHRY, CDR2 SYGVKD. This CDR3 has 16 residues.